The clone carrying this TCR beta chain was counted only a few times. Its target is not known. These data originate in a study of T-cell memory formation after mild COVID-19. Findings and limits, study-wide: Memory from before infection featured some responding clones, which suggests cross-reactive memory joined. Contracting clones localized mainly to CM and EM when CD4+ and mainly to EMRA when CD8+. For second-wave clones that peaked at day 37, SARS-CoV-2 specificity went unverified. CD4/CD8 balance held among clones contracting day 15 to 85, and later expanders leaned CD4+.

Per germline, CDR1 LGHNA and CDR2 YSLEER. The CDR3 consists of 15 residues. The J segment lost 4 bases and the V segment lost 4 bases, leaving 8 bases of the junction unmatched. TCRdb independently ran MiXCR on the 5' RACE reads; one entry per CDR3 protein. The data hold just over 300,000 distinct CDR3 sequences, with just under 20% observed a single time. The sample consisted of PBMCs or a T cell subset sorted from them (not recorded which). The sequence derives from a man aged 18 to 35 who had mild COVID-19 (a few samples of this study predate the infection). Cell type and time point are not known. The J gene is TRBJ2-5, the V gene TRBV4-3, with 8 bases matching TRBD2. The CDR3 is CASSRTGGDGETQYF. CDR3 nucleotide sequence: TGCGCCAGCAGCCGTACGGGGGGGGATGGAGAGACCCAGTACTTC.